The 6 T cell receptor beta chains presented below share a single source sample, sequenced in a study of shared clonotypes between healthy human individuals. Sequenced by immunoSEQ multiplex PCR; TCRdb stores in-frame clones only, minus some. The repertoire holds around 440,000 clones, around 77% seen once, with approximately 12% in the top ten. The source material was PBMCs. These TCRs come from a woman aged 40 to 50 in good health. Some clones in this sample may be carry-over from other donors' samples.

The V and J genes are TRBV7-9 and TRBJ2-7, with TRBD1 matching over 7 bases. The CDR3 extends over 12 amino acids. Germline values: CDR1 SEHNR, CDR2 FQNEAQ (reference sequence). V gave up 5 bases and J gave up 5 bases; unmatched junction bases: 3. The chain's CDR3 is CASSTDRDEQYF. CDR3 coding DNA: TGTGCCAGCAGCACAGACAGGGACGAGCAGTACTTC.

The chain recombines TRBV29-1 with TRBJ2-5, with D possibly matching TRBD1 (6 bases). This CDR3 comprises 14 residues. CDR1 and CDR2 (germline): SQVTM, ANQGSEA. Trimming took off 6 bases at V and 1 base at J, with 15 bases between the two ends. CDR3 nucleotides: TGCAGCGTGGAAAAGGGGGTGGGCCAAGAGACCCAGTACTTC. This gives the protein CSVEKGVGQETQYF.

The gene calls are TRBV11-2 and TRBJ1-3; tentatively, D is TRBD1 (5 bases). The CDR3 has 16 amino acids. Germline V gives CDR1 SGHAT, CDR2 FQNNGV. Trimming took 4 bases from V and 0 from J, leaving 13 bases between them. The CDR3: CASSSGGASSGNTIYF. CDR3 bases: TGTGCCAGCAGCTCCGGAGGGGCCAGCTCTGGAAACACCATATATTTT. The whole variable domain, filled in from reference TRBV11-2 and TRBJ1-3, reads EAGVAQSPRYKIIEKRQSVAFWCNPISGHATLYWYQQILGQGPKLLIQFQNNGVVDDSQLPKDRFSAERLKGVDSTLKIQPAKLEDSAVYLCASSSGGASSGNTIYFGEGSWLTVV.

The chain employs TRBV7-8 and TRBJ2-7; TRBD1 aligns across 10 bases. The germline V gene encodes CDR1 SGHVS and CDR2 FQNEAQ. The CDR3 runs 15 residues. Trimming at V came to 5 bases and at J to 2 bases, leaving 6 bases not matched to a gene. Written as DNA, the CDR3 is TGTGCCAGCAGCGAGGGACAGGGGTCCCCCTACGAGCAGTACTTC. Translated: CASSEGQGSPYEQYF.

The rearrangement links TRBV19 to TRBJ2-7, with D tentatively TRBD2 (6 bases). The CDR3 spans 16 residues. Trimming pared 5 bases from V and 6 bases from J, leaving 23 bases between. Germline V gene sequence: CDR1 LNHDA, CDR2 SQIVND (reference sequence). CDR3 sequence reads: CASSPTPGLETIEQYF. In DNA, the CDR3 is TGTGCCAGTAGTCCCACCCCGGGACTCGAGACCATCGAGCAGTACTTC.

In the case of this clone: The same CDR3 is also encoded by other DNA sequences in this sample. V gene TRBV30 combines with J gene TRBJ2-5; D uncertain. The germline gives CDR1 GTSNPN, CDR2 SVGIG (reference sequence). Trimming cost V 2 bases and J 3 bases, with 4 bases left between them. The CDR3 is made up of 11 amino acids. The CDR3 loop reads CAWSPKETQYF. The CDR3 region has the DNA TGTGCCTGGAGTCCTAAAGAGACCCAGTACTTC.